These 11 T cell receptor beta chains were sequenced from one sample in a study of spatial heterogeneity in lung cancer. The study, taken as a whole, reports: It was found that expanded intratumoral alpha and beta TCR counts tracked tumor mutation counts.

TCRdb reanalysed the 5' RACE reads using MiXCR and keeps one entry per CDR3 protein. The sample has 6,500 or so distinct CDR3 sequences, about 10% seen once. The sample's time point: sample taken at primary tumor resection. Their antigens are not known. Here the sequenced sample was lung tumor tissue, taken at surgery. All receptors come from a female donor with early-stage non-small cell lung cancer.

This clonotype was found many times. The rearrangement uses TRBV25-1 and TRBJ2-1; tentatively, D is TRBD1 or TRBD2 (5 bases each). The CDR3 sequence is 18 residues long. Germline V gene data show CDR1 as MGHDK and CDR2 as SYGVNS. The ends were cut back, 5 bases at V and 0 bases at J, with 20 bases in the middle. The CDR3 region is CASSTYGTDPSSYNEQFF. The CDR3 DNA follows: TGTGCCAGCAGTACCTACGGGACGGACCCCAGCTCCTACAATGAGCAGTTCTTC.

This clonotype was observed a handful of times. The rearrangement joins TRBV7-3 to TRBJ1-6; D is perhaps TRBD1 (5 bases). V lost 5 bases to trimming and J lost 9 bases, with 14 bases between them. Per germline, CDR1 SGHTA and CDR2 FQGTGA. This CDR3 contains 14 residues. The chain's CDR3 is CASSGSGKSSPLHF. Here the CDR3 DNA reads TGTGCCAGCAGCGGATCAGGGAAAAGTTCACCCCTCCACTTT.

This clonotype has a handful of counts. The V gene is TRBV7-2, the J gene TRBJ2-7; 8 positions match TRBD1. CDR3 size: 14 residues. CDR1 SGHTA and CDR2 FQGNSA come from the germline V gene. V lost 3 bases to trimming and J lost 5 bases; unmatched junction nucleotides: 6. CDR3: CASSLWTGKDEQYF. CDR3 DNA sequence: TGTGCCAGCAGCTTGTGGACAGGGAAGGACGAGCAGTACTTC. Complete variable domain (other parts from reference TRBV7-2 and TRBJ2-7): GAGVSQSPSNKVTEKGKDVELRCDPISGHTALYWYRQSLGQGLEFLIYFQGNSAPDKSGLPSDRFSAERTGGSVSTLTIQRTQQEDSAVYLCASSLWTGKDEQYFGPGTRLTVT.

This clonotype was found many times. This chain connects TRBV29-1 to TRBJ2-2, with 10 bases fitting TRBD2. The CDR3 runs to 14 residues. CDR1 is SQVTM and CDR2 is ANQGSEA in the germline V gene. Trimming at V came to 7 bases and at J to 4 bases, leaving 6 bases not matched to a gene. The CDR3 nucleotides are TGCAGCGGCCTAGCGGGGGATATCACCGGGGAGCTGTTTTTT. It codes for CSGLAGDITGELFF.

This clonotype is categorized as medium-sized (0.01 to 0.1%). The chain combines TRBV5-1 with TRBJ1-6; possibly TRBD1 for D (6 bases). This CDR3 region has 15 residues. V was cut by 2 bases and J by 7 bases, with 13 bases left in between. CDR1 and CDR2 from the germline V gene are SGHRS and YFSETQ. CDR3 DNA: TGCGCCAGCAGCTTTCAGGGGATGGAGAATTCACCCCTCCACTTT. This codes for CASSFQGMENSPLHF.

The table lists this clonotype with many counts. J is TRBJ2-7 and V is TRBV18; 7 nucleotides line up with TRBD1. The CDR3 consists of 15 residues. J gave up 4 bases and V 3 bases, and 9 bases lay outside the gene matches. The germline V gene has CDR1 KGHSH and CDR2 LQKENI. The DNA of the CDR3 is TGTGCCAGCTCACCGGTGGCAGGGGGTGATTACGAGCAGTACTTC. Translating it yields CASSPVAGGDYEQYF. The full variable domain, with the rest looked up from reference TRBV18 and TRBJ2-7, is NAGVMQNPRHLVRRRGQEARLRCSPMKGHSHVYWYRQLPEEGLKFMVYLQKENIIDESGMPKERFSAEFPKEGPSILRIQQVVRGDSAAYFCASSPVAGGDYEQYFGPGTRLTVT.

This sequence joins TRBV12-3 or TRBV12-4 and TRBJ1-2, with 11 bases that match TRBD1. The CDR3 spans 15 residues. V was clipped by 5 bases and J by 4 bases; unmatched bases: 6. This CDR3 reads CASSRPGQGGYGYTF. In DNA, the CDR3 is TGTGCCAGCAGTCGACCGGGACAGGGGGGCTATGGCTACACCTTC.

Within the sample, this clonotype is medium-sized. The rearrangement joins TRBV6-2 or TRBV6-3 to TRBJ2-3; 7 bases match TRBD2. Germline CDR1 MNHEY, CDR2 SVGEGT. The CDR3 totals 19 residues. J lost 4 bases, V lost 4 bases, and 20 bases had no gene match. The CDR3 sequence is CASSSYGRSGTKRADTQYF. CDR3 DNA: TGTGCCAGCAGTTCCTACGGGAGGAGCGGCACTAAGAGGGCAGATACGCAGTATTTT.

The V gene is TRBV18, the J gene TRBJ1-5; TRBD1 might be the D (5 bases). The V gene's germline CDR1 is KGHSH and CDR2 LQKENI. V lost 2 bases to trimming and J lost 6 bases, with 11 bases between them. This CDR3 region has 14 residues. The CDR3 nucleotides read TGTGCCAGCTCACCATCGGGGGGAGGTCAGCCCCAGCATTTT. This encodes CASSPSGGGQPQHF.

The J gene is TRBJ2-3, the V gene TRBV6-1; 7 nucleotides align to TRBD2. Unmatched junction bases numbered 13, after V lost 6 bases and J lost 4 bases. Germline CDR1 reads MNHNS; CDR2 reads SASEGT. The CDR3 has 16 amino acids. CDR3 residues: CASSKCGGICADTQYF. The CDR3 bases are TGTGCCAGCAGCAAATGCGGGGGAATTTGTGCAGATACGCAGTATTTT.

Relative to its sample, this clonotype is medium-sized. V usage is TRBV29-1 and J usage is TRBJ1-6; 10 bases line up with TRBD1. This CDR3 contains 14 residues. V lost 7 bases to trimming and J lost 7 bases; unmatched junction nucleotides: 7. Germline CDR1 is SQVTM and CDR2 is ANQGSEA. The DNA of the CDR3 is TGCAGCGCCTGGACAGGGGGTAAAAATTCACCCCTCCACTTT. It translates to CSAWTGGKNSPLHF.